A selection of T cell receptor beta chains follows, all from one sample in a study of blood T cell repertoires in COVID-19. Clones were read by immunoSEQ multiplex PCR, and TCRdb kept only the in-frame ones, dropping some. The profile shows about 28,000 clones, 81% of them singletons. Sequencing was performed on peripheral blood. Receptors originate from a woman in her fifties or sixties with acute or convalescent COVID-19. The CDR3 runs from the conserved cysteine through the conserved F or W. Size is stated for part of the rows, as once, few or many counts, or as a class when the clone is expanded.

J gene: TRBJ2-7; clone size: NA; V gene: TRBV30; CDR3 protein: CAWSVSIYYEQYF
J gene: TRBJ1-2; clone size: NA; V gene: TRBV18; CDR3 protein: CASQTGDGYTF
J gene: TRBJ1-5; clone size: few; V gene: TRBV7-9; CDR3 protein: CASSSNQGALLGQPQHF
J gene: TRBJ2-3; clone size: once; V gene: TRBV30; CDR3 protein: CAWSFVDTQYF
J gene: TRBJ1-6; clone size: NA; V gene: TRBV30; CDR3 protein: CAWSVLGTANSPLHF
J gene: TRBJ1-3; clone size: few; V gene: TRBV15; CDR3 protein: CATSRDGNSGNTIYF
J gene: TRBJ1-2; clone size: NA; V gene: TRBV29-1; CDR3 protein: CRDTGTGNYGYTF
J gene: TRBJ1-1; clone size: NA; V gene: TRBV3-1/TRBV3-2; CDR3 protein: CASAHNRGTEAFF
J gene: TRBJ2-7; clone size: NA; V gene: TRBV3-1/TRBV3-2; CDR3 protein: CASTTGGGEQYF
J gene: TRBJ2-1; clone size: NA; V gene: TRBV9; CDR3 protein: CASSPLRGRNNEQFF
J gene: TRBJ1-5; clone size: NA; V gene: TRBV2; CDR3 protein: CASSEAPRQPQHF
J gene: TRBJ2-7; clone size: NA; V gene: TRBV19; CDR3 protein: CASSLTGSGTYEQYF
J gene: TRBJ2-3; clone size: NA; V gene: TRBV5-8; CDR3 protein: CASSLGDFTDTQYF
J gene: TRBJ1-1; clone size: NA; V gene: TRBV4-1; CDR3 protein: CASSQDGGGWTEAFF
J gene: TRBJ1-4; clone size: NA; V gene: TRBV7-9; CDR3 protein: CASSPGQGALGYEKLFF
J gene: TRBJ2-7; clone size: NA; V gene: TRBV6-5; CDR3 protein: CASSSAPGSYEQYF
J gene: TRBJ1-2; clone size: NA; V gene: TRBV3-1/TRBV3-2; CDR3 protein: CASSQGAAGYGYTF
J gene: TRBJ2-7; clone size: NA; V gene: TRBV5-1; CDR3 protein: CASSSTGTGTYEQYF
J gene: TRBJ1-1; clone size: few; V gene: TRBV5-1; CDR3 protein: CASSLAIQGMGTEAFF
J gene: TRBJ2-7; clone size: NA; V gene: TRBV11-2; CDR3 protein: CASSLDQRGFVQYF
J gene: TRBJ2-7; clone size: NA; V gene: TRBV6-2/TRBV6-3; CDR3 protein: CASSYSTRDRRLHSYEQYF
J gene: TRBJ2-2; clone size: NA; V gene: TRBV24-1; CDR3 protein: CATSETGLTFTGELFF
J gene: TRBJ2-4; clone size: once; V gene: TRBV6-5; CDR3 protein: CASSSPGAKNIQYF
J gene: TRBJ2-3; clone size: NA; V gene: TRBV30; CDR3 protein: CAWSASGFPSTDTQYF
J gene: TRBJ2-7; clone size: NA; V gene: TRBV19; CDR3 protein: CASSIAGHFTYEQYF
J gene: TRBJ1-4; clone size: NA; V gene: TRBV5-1; CDR3 protein: CASTLDSTNEKLFF
J gene: TRBJ2-2; clone size: NA; V gene: TRBV29-1; CDR3 protein: CSVRRQGSTGELFF
J gene: TRBJ1-2; clone size: NA; V gene: TRBV11-2; CDR3 protein: CASSPTAVPNYGYTF
J gene: TRBJ1-1; clone size: NA; V gene: TRBV2; CDR3 protein: CASSDPTRGMNTEAFF
J gene: TRBJ1-3; clone size: NA; V gene: TRBV28; CDR3 protein: CASRYTGTGNTIYF
J gene: TRBJ1-2; clone size: NA; V gene: TRBV7-9; CDR3 protein: CASSPLTGRENYGYTF
J gene: TRBJ2-7; clone size: NA; V gene: TRBV6-5; CDR3 protein: CASSLRTGTDEQYF
J gene: TRBJ2-2; clone size: NA; V gene: TRBV6-4; CDR3 protein: CASKGGGPETGELFF
J gene: TRBJ1-2; clone size: NA; V gene: TRBV9; CDR3 protein: CASSATGVWVTGGYTF
J gene: TRBJ1-2; clone size: NA; V gene: TRBV6-5; CDR3 protein: CASSLGERGGYTF
J gene: TRBJ2-5; clone size: NA; V gene: TRBV27; CDR3 protein: CASRRLAGGPGETQYF
J gene: TRBJ1-2; clone size: few; V gene: TRBV7-2; CDR3 protein: CASSLRGGSSGYTF
J gene: TRBJ2-1; clone size: NA; V gene: TRBV19; CDR3 protein: CASSEGGSRNEQFF
J gene: TRBJ1-2; clone size: NA; V gene: TRBV18; CDR3 protein: CASSPPHGSIYGYTF
J gene: TRBJ2-1; clone size: NA; V gene: TRBV7-3; CDR3 protein: CASSLIQGTTNEQFF
J gene: TRBJ2-1; clone size: NA; V gene: TRBV27; CDR3 protein: CASSTIGGSEQFF
J gene: TRBJ2-5; clone size: NA; V gene: TRBV9; CDR3 protein: CASSVGPAQGRETQYF
J gene: TRBJ1-1; clone size: NA; V gene: TRBV18; CDR3 protein: CASSPVRATGDTEAFF
J gene: TRBJ1-1; clone size: NA; V gene: TRBV20-1; CDR3 protein: CRISSNTEAFF
J gene: TRBJ1-2; clone size: NA; V gene: TRBV5-1; CDR3 protein: CASSLESLLTGDGYTF
J gene: TRBJ2-3; clone size: NA; V gene: TRBV9; CDR3 protein: CASNTAGRTTDTQYF
J gene: TRBJ1-2; clone size: NA; V gene: TRBV2; CDR3 protein: CASDPVGAGGYTF
J gene: TRBJ1-1; clone size: NA; V gene: TRBV7-2; CDR3 protein: CASSLNYLGQNTEAFF
J gene: TRBJ1-6; clone size: once; V gene: TRBV6-1; CDR3 protein: CASSGGRSPAPLHF
J gene: TRBJ1-2; clone size: NA; V gene: TRBV28; CDR3 protein: CASSTYAGDGYTF
J gene: TRBJ1-2; clone size: NA; V gene: TRBV29-1; CDR3 protein: CSVKLNYGYTF